This T cell receptor (beta chain) came from a study of T cells in localized non-small cell lung cancer. About this clone itself: Antigen specificity is unknown.

V was cut by 0 bases and J by 0 bases, with 4 bases left in between. The length of the CDR3 is 15 residues. The germline CDR1 and CDR2 sequences are SGHRS and YFSETQ. TCRdb's table, derived via immunoSEQ multiplex PCR, lists solely in-frame clones and lacks some. The sample includes tens of thousands of clones, around 80% of them seen just once. Notes on the study in general: Detection in adjacent lung was observed for a median about 56 of the top 100 tumor clones. Tumor trailed uninvolved adjacent lung in T cell clonality, which peaked there. Elevated blood T cell density was associated with longer overall survival. Since sequencing was restricted to only one region of the tumor, intratumor heterogeneity remains a possibility.

This receptor was identified in a female donor of 60 years or more with stage I lung adenocarcinoma. The specimen was peripheral blood, collected before any cancer treatment. V and J are TRBV5-1 and TRBJ2-6; D gene unclear. Written as DNA, the CDR3 is TGCGCCAGCAGCTTGGGGGGCTCTGGGGCCAACGTCCTGACTTTC. It codes for CASSLGGSGANVLTF.